This section outlines one T cell receptor beta chain sequence together with its context. The entry originates in a study of T cells after posttransplantation cyclophosphamide. There are 16 residues in the CDR3. Trimming removed 4 bases at V and 2 bases at J, with 15 bases between. Germline CDR1 and CDR2: WSHSY and SAAADI. The data were produced by immunoSEQ multiplex PCR, yet TCRdb's version contains in-frame clones alone and is incomplete. This sample has around 30,000 clones; around nine tenths occur once, and the top ten carry 14% to 15%. The rearrangement links TRBV10-2 to TRBJ1-5, with D maybe TRBD1 (5 bases). The clonotype originates from a middle-aged woman with a blood cancer, CMV-positive, and with a related stem cell donor. Sequenced: PBMCs. The CDR3 protein is CASSGGAGLGNQPQHF. The CDR3 DNA sequence: TGCGCCAGCAGTGGCGGGGCGGGCTTAGGCAATCAGCCCCAGCATTTT.